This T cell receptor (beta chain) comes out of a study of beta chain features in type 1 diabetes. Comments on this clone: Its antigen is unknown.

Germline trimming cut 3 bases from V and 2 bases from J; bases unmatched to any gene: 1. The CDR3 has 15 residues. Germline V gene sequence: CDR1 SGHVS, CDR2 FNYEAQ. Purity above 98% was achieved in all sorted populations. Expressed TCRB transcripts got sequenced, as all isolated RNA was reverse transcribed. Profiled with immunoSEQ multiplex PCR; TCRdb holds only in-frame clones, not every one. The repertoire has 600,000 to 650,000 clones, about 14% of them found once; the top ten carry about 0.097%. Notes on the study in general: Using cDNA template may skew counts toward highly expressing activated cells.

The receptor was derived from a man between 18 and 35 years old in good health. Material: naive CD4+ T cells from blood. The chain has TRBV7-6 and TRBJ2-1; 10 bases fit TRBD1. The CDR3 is CASSFGTGAYNEQFF. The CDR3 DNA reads TGTGCCAGCAGCTTCGGGACAGGGGCCTACAATGAGCAGTTCTTC. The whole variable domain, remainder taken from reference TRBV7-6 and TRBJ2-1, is GAGVSQSPRYKVTKRGQDVALRCDPISGHVSLYWYRQALGQGPEFLTYFNYEAQQDKSGLPNDRFSAERPEGSISTLTIQRTEQRDSAMYRCASSFGTGAYNEQFFGPGTRLTVL.